Each of the 7 T cell receptor beta chains below was sequenced from the same sample in a study of beta chain features in type 1 diabetes (dated by TCRdb to about 2018). Library construction relied on the immunoSEQ multiplex PCR assay. The entire amount of isolated RNA was reverse transcribed using the High Capacity cDNA Reverse Transcription Kit, so the sequenced TCRB transcripts were expressed ones. The source is immuneACCESS, and TCRdb retained only in-frame sequences with V and J called. Part of the clones is not carried over; for the studies checked, unresolved V genes explain less than half of this, and the remainder is unexplained. Within this sample are 450,000 to 600,000 clones, with 25% to 35% of them counted one time only. Around 0.065% of the sample is held by the ten biggest clonotypes. Material for sequencing was naive CD4+ T cells from blood. Explained via the paper, the cell subset or site label denotes: true naive CD4+ T cells. The receptors here all came from a man younger than 35 in good health.

The rearrangement links TRBV29-1 to TRBJ2-5; TRBD2 matches 8 bases. The CDR3 totals 14 residues. Germline V gene sequence: CDR1 SQVTM, CDR2 ANQGSEA. The J segment lost 2 bases and the V segment lost 3 bases, leaving 5 bases of the junction unmatched. The CDR3: CSVEGLEEQETQYF. The CDR3 DNA reads as TGCAGCGTTGAGGGACTAGAAGAACAAGAGACCCAGTACTTC.

This clone was counted a few times. The V call is TRBV30, the J call TRBJ2-7, with 8 bases aligning to TRBD2. The J segment lost 2 bases and the V segment lost 2 bases, leaving 2 bases of the junction unmatched. Germline CDR1 GTSNPN, CDR2 SVGIG (reference sequence). This CDR3 has 13 residues. CDR3: CAWSPAGAYEQYF. The CDR3 region has the DNA TGTGCCTGGAGTCCAGCGGGGGCCTACGAGCAGTACTTC.

This clone was recorded a few times. V usage is TRBV29-1 and J usage is TRBJ2-3; weak D call: TRBD1 (5 bases). Germline CDR1 is SQVTM and CDR2 is ANQGSEA. The CDR3 consists of 12 residues. The V gene lost 7 bases and the J gene lost 3 bases, with 11 bases spanning the gap. CDR3 sequence: CSARTITDTQYF. The CDR3 DNA sequence: TGCAGCGCCCGGACAATAACAGATACGCAGTATTTT.

Turning to this clone: One junction end does not reproduce the germline sequence, and a read error may be involved. Additional DNA sequences in this sample encode the identical CDR3. This chain connects TRBV20-1 to TRBJ2-1; D is unresolved. This CDR3 spans 11 amino acids. Per germline, CDR1 DFQATT and CDR2 SNEGSKA (reference sequence). In nucleotides, the CDR3 is TGCAGTGCTAGTTCCTATAATGAGCAGTTCTTC. It specifies CSASSYNEQFF.

The chain is built from TRBV4-1 and TRBJ2-5; 14 positions match TRBD2. The CDR3 contains 16 residues. Trimming took 1 base from V and 9 from J; bases not matched to a gene: 7. Germline assignment: CDR1 MGHRA and CDR2 YSYEKL. The CDR3 is CASSQGGLAGVGAQYF. DNA of the CDR3: TGCGCCAGCAGCCAAGGGGGACTAGCGGGAGTAGGAGCCCAGTACTTC.

This clone came up a few times. The chain employs TRBV25-1 and TRBJ2-5; D is possibly TRBD1 or TRBD2 (5 bases each). Germline CDR1 and CDR2: MGHDK and SYGVNS. Trimming shortened V by 2 bases and J by 2 bases, and 18 bases separated the two germline ends. The CDR3 loop spans 17 amino acids. The CDR3 spells CASSEGASQGIQETQYF. In DNA, the CDR3 is TGTGCCAGCAGTGAAGGGGCTAGCCAGGGAATACAAGAGACCCAGTACTTC. The whole variable domain, filled in from reference TRBV25-1 and TRBJ2-5, reads EADIYQTPRYLVIGTGKKITLECSQTMGHDKMYWYQQDPGMELHLIHYSYGVNSTEKGDLSSESTVSRIRTEHFPLTLESARPSHTSQYLCASSEGASQGIQETQYFGPGTRLLVL.

The chain employs TRBV7-3 and TRBJ2-5; a possible D gene is TRBD2 (6 bases). V was trimmed by 2 bases and J by 5 bases, leaving 12 bases between them. CDR3 length: 14 amino acids. Germline lookup yields CDR1 SGHTA and CDR2 FQGTGA. CDR3 coding DNA: TGTGCCAGCAGCTTACTACCGGAGGGTGAGACCCAGTACTTC. It yields the protein CASSLLPEGETQYF.